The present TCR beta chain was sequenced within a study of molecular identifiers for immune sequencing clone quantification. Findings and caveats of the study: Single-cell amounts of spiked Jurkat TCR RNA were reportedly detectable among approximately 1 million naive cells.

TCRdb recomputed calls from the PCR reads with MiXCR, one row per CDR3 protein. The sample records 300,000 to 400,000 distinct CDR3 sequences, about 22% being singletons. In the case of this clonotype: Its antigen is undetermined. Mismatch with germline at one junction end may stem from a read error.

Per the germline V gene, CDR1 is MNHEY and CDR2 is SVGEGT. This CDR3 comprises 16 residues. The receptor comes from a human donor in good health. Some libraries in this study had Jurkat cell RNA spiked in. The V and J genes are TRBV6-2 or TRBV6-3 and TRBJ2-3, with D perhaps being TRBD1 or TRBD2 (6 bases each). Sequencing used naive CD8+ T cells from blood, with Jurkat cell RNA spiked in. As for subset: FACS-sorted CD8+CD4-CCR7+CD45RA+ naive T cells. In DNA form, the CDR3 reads TGTGCCAGCAGTTACTCGATGCCAGGAGGGGGAGATACGCAGTGTTTT. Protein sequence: CASSYSMPGGGDTQCF.